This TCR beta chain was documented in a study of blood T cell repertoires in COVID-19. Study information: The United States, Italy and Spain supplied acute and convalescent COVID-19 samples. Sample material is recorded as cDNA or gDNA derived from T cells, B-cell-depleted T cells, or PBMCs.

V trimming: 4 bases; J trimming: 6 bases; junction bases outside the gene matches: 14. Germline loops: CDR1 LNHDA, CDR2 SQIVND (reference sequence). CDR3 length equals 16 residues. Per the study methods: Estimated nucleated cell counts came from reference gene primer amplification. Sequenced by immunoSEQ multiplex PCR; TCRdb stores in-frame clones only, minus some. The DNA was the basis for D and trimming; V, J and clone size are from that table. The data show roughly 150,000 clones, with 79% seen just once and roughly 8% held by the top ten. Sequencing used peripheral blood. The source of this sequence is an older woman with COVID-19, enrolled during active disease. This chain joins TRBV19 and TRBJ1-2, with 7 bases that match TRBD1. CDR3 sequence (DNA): TGTGCCAGTAGTAAAGACAGGGCCCGGCTATTGGATGGCTACACCTTC. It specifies CASSKDRARLLDGYTF. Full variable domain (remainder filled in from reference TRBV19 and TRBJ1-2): DGGITQSPKYLFRKEGQNVTLSCEQNLNHDAMYWYRQDPGQGLRLIYYSQIVNDFQKGDIAEGYSVSREKKESFPLTVTSAQKNPTAFYLCASSKDRARLLDGYTFGSGTRLTVV.